Described below is a single T cell receptor beta chain sequence and its context. Its antigen is as yet unknown. CDR3 length: 13 amino acids. Germline V gives CDR1 MNHEY, CDR2 SMNVEV (reference sequence). The V end lost 2 bases, the J end lost 2 bases, and 7 bases lay between the germline ends. The repertoire was sequenced with immunoSEQ multiplex PCR; TCRdb's copy has only in-frame clones and lacks some. Of roughly 110,000 clones listed, roughly 90% are singletons. The data derive from a study of a mutant IDH1 vaccine in newly diagnosed glioma. General observations from the study: In just under 95% of patients, immune responses induced by the vaccine occurred.

Time point in this sample: week 11, during vaccination. A 20-mer mutant IDH1 peptide at 300 ug was injected subcutaneously with topical imiquimod. The chain has TRBV27 and TRBJ2-7; D is possibly TRBD1 (5 bases). The receptor was isolated from a woman in her forties or fifties with glioma. The sequences come from PBMCs, collected from a glioma patient whose treatment included an IDH1 peptide vaccine. CDR3 bases: TGTGCCAGCAGTTTAGACAGTACCTACGAGCAGTACTTC. It codes for CASSLDSTYEQYF.